This T cell receptor (beta chain) was profiled in a study of CXCR3-negative and CXCR3-positive naive CD8 T cells. General observations from the study: Greater hydrophobicity was found in TRB CDR3s of CXCR3-positive naive cells than of CXCR3-negative naive cells.

The CDR3 is 14 residues long. Germline V gene lookup returns CDR1 LGHNA and CDR2 YSLEER. TRB cDNA libraries were made by UMI-labeled 5' RACE. Reanalyzing the 5' RACE reads, TCRdb keeps one entry per CDR3 protein, without DNA. The table counts 150,000 or so distinct CDR3 sequences; 0.25% to 0.3% lies in the top ten. For this clonotype: Its matching antigen is unknown.

The TCR originated in a human donor in good health. Some clones in this sample may be carry-over from other donors' samples. This chain joins TRBV4-3 and TRBJ1-4; the D call of TRBD1 rests on TCRdb alone, since no DNA is present to check it. Material: naive CXCR3+ CD8+ T cells from blood. Subset denoted: CD45RO-CCR7+CD27+CD95- naive CD8+ T cells expressing CXCR3 (TNR3+). The CDR3 region is CASRPGTGSEKLFF.